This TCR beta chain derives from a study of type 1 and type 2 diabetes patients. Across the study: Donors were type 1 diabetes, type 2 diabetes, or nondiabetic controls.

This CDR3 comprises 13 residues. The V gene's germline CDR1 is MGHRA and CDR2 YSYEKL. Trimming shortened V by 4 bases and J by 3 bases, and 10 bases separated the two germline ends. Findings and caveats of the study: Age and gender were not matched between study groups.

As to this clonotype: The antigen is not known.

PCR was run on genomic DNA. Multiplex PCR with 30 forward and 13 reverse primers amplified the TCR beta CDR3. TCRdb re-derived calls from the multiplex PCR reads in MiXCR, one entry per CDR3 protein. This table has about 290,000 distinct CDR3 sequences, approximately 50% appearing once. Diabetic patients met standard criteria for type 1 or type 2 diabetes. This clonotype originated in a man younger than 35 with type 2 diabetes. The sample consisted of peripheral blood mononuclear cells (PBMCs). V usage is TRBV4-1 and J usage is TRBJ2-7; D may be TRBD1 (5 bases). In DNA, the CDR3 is TGCGCCAGCAGCCCCAGGGAAAACTACGAGCAGTACTTC. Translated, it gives CASSPRENYEQYF.